The 10 T cell receptor beta chains listed next were all sequenced from one sample in a study of T cells in Graves' hyperthyroidism and ophthalmopathy. Researchers took RNA transcripts and amplified the TCR beta CDR3 regions from them. During a first-round RT-PCR of the TCR CDR3, the HTBI primer set was used. MiXCR, applied by TCRdb to the multiplex PCR reads, yields one record per CDR3 protein. The sample lists a few hundred thousand distinct CDR3 sequences, about a sixth occurring once. The sample comprised blood. The receptor source for this set is a woman between 18 and 29 years old with Graves' ophthalmopathy.

V is TRBV29-1 and J is TRBJ1-2; unclear D gene. V lost 0 bases and J lost 0, with 14 bases in between. Germline CDR1 reads SQVTM; CDR2 reads ANQGSEA. The CDR3 is 16 residues long. The CDR3 DNA follows: TGCAGCGTTGAAGATTATGGCCGAGAAGCTAACTATGGCTACACCTTC. The encoded protein is CSVEDYGREANYGYTF.

The chain links TRBV19 to TRBJ1-2, with D perhaps matching TRBD1 (5 bases). V was shortened by 6 bases and J by 5 bases, with 22 bases between the two germline ends. The length of the CDR3 is 16 residues. Germline CDR1 LNHDA, CDR2 SQIVND (reference sequence). The CDR3 nucleotides read TGTGCCAGTAGCGCCCTGGAGGGATCCAGGGCATATGGCTACACCTTC. Translated: CASSALEGSRAYGYTF.

The V gene is TRBV6-1, the J gene TRBJ2-2, with D unclear. The V end lost 6 bases, the J end lost 4 bases, and 15 bases lay between the germline ends. Looked up from germline, CDR1 is MNHNS and CDR2 is SASEGT. The CDR3 totals 15 residues. As DNA, the CDR3 is TGTGCCAGCAGACCCCCCGGCGGTTTCACCGGGGAGCTGTTTTTT. It is translated as CASRPPGGFTGELFF.

This clonotype was seen many times. The J gene is TRBJ2-2, the V gene TRBV6-1; D gene ambiguous. The V gene's germline CDR1 is MNHNS and CDR2 SASEGT. Between the trimmed V and J ends, which lost 4 bases and 4 bases, there was a span of 10 bases. The CDR3 contains 14 residues. As DNA, the CDR3 is TGTGCCAGCAGTGCCCTGCAGACCACCGGGGAGCTGTTTTTT. Its protein is CASSALQTTGELFF.

This clonotype was observed many times. The chain recombines TRBV5-1 with TRBJ2-2, with 8 bases identical to TRBD1. The CDR3 spans 14 residues. Germline V CDR1 and CDR2: SGHRS, YFSETQ. V shed 6 bases, J shed 4 bases, and the junction held 5 bases outside the gene matches. CDR3 DNA sequence: TGCGCCAGCACCGGACAGGGTGGCACCGGGGAGCTGTTTTTT. Protein sequence: CASTGQGGTGELFF.

This clonotype was observed many times. This sequence joins TRBV18 and TRBJ1-2; D is ambiguous. Germline V gene lookup returns CDR1 KGHSH and CDR2 LQKENI. The CDR3 covers 13 residues. V gave up 5 bases and J gave up 3 bases, with 10 bases separating them. The CDR3 region is CASSARRDYGYTF. DNA of the CDR3: TGTGCCAGCTCAGCTCGTAGAGACTATGGCTACACCTTC.

This chain uses TRBV7-2 with TRBJ2-7, with TRBD2 identical over 12 bases. Trimming at V came to 1 base and at J to 2 bases, leaving 9 bases not matched to a gene. CDR3 length: 18 residues. Germline V CDR1 and CDR2: SGHTA, FQGNSA. CDR3 bases: TGTGCCAGCAGCTTAGGGGCAGGGCTAGCGGGAGGGCCCTACGAGCAGTACTTC. Protein sequence: CASSLGAGLAGGPYEQYF.

This clonotype was seen repeatedly, ten times or more. The V call is TRBV6-1, the J call TRBJ2-7; no firm D call. Germline CDR1 reads MNHNS; CDR2 reads SASEGT. Trimming left V 2 bases short and J 2 bases short, with 13 bases between. The CDR3 consists of 15 residues. CDR3: CASSEPRTAAYEQYF. CDR3 bases: TGTGCCAGCAGTGAACCCAGAACAGCTGCCTACGAGCAGTACTTC.

This clonotype was picked up many times. The gene calls are TRBV28 and TRBJ2-4; D is possibly TRBD2 (5 bases). Germline CDR1 reads MDHEN; CDR2 reads SYDVKM. The V end lost 4 bases, the J end lost 7 bases, and 11 bases lay between the germline ends. This CDR3 has 13 amino acids. CDR3 sequence reads: CASSSVSGNIQYF. CDR3 nucleotide sequence: TGTGCCAGCAGTTCCGTCTCGGGGAACATTCAGTACTTC.

This sequence joins TRBV10-3 and TRBJ1-4, with D maybe TRBD1 (6 bases). CDR1 is ENHRY and CDR2 is SYGVKD in the germline V gene. The CDR3 covers 13 residues. The germline V and J ends were trimmed by 6 bases and 6 bases, with 11 bases remaining between them. CDR3 DNA sequence: TGTGCCATCAGACAGGGAGGGGATGAAAAACTGTTTTTT. Translating gives CAIRQGGDEKLFF.